The T cell receptor (beta chain) under discussion was sequenced for a study of blood T cells in healthy people across ages. Study-level information: In model experiments, template switching was able to capture about one barcoded beta molecule for every two T cells that were present.

Sample-barcoded 5' priming and a J-beta primer mix drove a second PCR of roughly 6 to 12 cycles. Each cDNA molecule was tagged by a template-switch adaptor that had 12 random nucleotides. TCRdb itself ran the 5' RACE reads through MiXCR, one entry per CDR3 protein. The table shows about 1,800,000 distinct CDR3 sequences, with 28% occurring only once. Study-level findings and limits: The long-lived group displayed more naive CD4+ cells, plus higher diversity, than the aged donors did.

Trimming removed 0 bases from V and 5 bases from J; junction bases left unmatched: 0. Germline V CDR1 and CDR2: MNHEY, SVGAGI. The CDR3 is made up of 13 amino acids. Ten or more counts support this clonotype. Its antigen is not known. They isolated at least 7 million PBMCs from each sample. This clonotype was obtained from a woman in her 30s in good health. Specimen: blood. V is TRBV6-5 and J is TRBJ2-5, with TRBD1 identical over 7 bases. The CDR3 loop is CASSYSTGETQYF. CDR3 bases: TGTGCCAGCAGTTACTCGACAGGGGAGACCCAGTACTTC.